These T cell receptor beta chains were read from a single sample in a study of blood T cell repertoires in COVID-19. Here immunoSEQ multiplex PCR was the method, and the copy in TCRdb shows in-frame clones only, minus some. The table includes about 140,000 clones, about 80% detected once. Input material: peripheral blood. The receptors here all came from a woman in her sixties with acute or convalescent COVID-19. The CDR3 runs from the conserved cysteine through the conserved F or W. A D gene is named only where the DNA matches it firmly. Clone size is given for some rows only: seen once, a few or many times, or a class if the clone is expanded.

>14|NA|TRBD1|TRBV6-5|TRBJ2-1
TGTGCCAGCAGTCCCCGGACAGGGGGATTAGAGCAGTTCTTC
CASSPRTGGLEQFF
>13|NA|TRBD1|TRBV18|TRBJ1-1
TGTGCCAGCTCACTGGAGGACAGGGCTGAAGCTTTCTTT
CASSLEDRAEAFF
>13|NA|NA|TRBV6-1|TRBJ1-1
TGTGCCAGCAGTGACAGGGGCCTCACTGAAGCTTTCTTT
CASSDRGLTEAFF
>17|NA|NA|TRBV29-1|TRBJ1-1
TGCAGCGTTGGGCCTAAAACAGGAAAAAGAATGAACACTGAAGCTTTCTTT
CSVGPKTGKRMNTEAFF
>20|NA|TRBD1|TRBV2|TRBJ2-6
TGTGCCAGCAGTGAACCGGGACAGGGGGTGGAGGGTGGCGGGGCCAACGTCCTGACTTTC
CASSEPGQGVEGGGANVLTF
>16|NA|TRBD2|TRBV18|TRBJ2-2
TGTGCCAGCTCAGCGGGACTAGCGGGAGAAACCGGGGAGCTGTTTTTT
CASSAGLAGETGELFF
>10|NA|NA|TRBV20-1|TRBJ2-5
TGCAGTGCTACCGCGGAGACCCAGTACTTC
CSATAETQYF
>13|NA|NA|TRBV5-1|TRBJ1-2
TGCGCCACCCGACAGGCCCTTGACTATGGCTACACCTTC
CATRQALDYGYTF
>14|once|NA|TRBV9|TRBJ2-5
TGTGCCAGCAGCCCCTCCTCGAGGGGGGAGACCCAGTACTTC
CASSPSSRGETQYF
>14|NA|TRBD2|TRBV19|TRBJ2-7
TGTGCCAGTAGTATCGGGCGGGGGGCCTACGAGCAGTACTTC
CASSIGRGAYEQYF